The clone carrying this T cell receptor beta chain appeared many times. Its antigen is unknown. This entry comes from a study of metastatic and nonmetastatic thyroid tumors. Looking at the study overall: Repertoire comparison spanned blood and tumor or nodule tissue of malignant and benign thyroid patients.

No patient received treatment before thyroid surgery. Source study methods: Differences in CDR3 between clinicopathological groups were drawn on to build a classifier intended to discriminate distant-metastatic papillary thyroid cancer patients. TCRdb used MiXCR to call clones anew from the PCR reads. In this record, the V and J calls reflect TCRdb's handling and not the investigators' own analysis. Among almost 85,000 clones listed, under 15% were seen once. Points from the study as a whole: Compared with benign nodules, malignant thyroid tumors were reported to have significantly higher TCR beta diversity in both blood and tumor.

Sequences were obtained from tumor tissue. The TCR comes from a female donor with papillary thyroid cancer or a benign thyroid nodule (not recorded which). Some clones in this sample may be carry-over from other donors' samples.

The CDR3 nucleotides are TGTGCCAGCAGTTTAATGGTACAGAGGGTGGGTGAGCAGTTCTTC. Its translation is CASSLMVQRVGEQFF. V gene TRBV28 combines with J gene TRBJ2-1, with D tentatively TRBD2 (5 bases). V lost 2 bases to trimming and J lost 9 bases, with 17 bases between them. The germline V gene has CDR1 MDHEN and CDR2 SYDVKM. The CDR3 sequence is 15 residues long. Variable domain in full (rest from reference TRBV28 and TRBJ2-1): DVKVTQSSRYLVKRTGEKVFLECVQDMDHENMFWYRQDPGLGLRLIYFSYDVKMKEKGDIPEGYSVSREKKERFSLILESASTNQTSMYLCASSLMVQRVGEQFFGPGTRLTVL.